Below are 13 T cell receptor beta chains sequenced from a single sample in a study of neurological immune-mediated disorders. The time point was: longitudinal time-point 2. TCRdb independently ran MiXCR on the 5' RACE reads; one entry per CDR3 protein. The sample shows some 60,000 distinct CDR3 sequences, 8.5% to 10% of them seen only once. The sequencing sample was made of PBMCs. The receptors stem from a man under 40 in good health.

There are many counts of this clonotype. The V gene is TRBV14, the J gene TRBJ1-1, with 9 bases lining up with TRBD1. J was trimmed by 1 base and V by 7 bases; bases with no gene match: 7. The germline CDR1 and CDR2 sequences are SGHDN and FVKESK. CDR3 length: 15 amino acids. Here the CDR3 reads CASTRTGAGNTEAFF. Here the CDR3 DNA reads TGTGCCAGCACCCGGACAGGGGCGGGGAACACTGAAGCTTTCTTT.

This clonotype was recorded at least ten times. The V gene is TRBV7-7, the J gene TRBJ2-1; 12 bases align to TRBD2. CDR3 length: 18 amino acids. The ends lost 5 bases at V and 7 bases at J; junction bases unmatched: 15. The germline V gene encodes CDR1 SSHAT and CDR2 FNYEAQ (reference sequence). Here the CDR3 reads CASSLRVTSGSVMNEQFF. CDR3 nucleotide sequence: TGTGCCAGCAGCCTCCGGGTGACTAGCGGGAGTGTTATGAATGAGCAGTTCTTC.

This clonotype was seen more than once but under ten times. The chain couples TRBV6-1 to TRBJ2-7, with TRBD2 matching 8 bases. The length of the CDR3 is 15 residues. Per germline, CDR1 MNHNS and CDR2 SASEGT. The V and J ends lost 6 bases and 6 bases, in that order; junction bases with no gene match: 13. CDR3: CASRGPGLVRGEQYF. The CDR3, as DNA: TGTGCCAGCAGAGGACCGGGACTAGTGAGAGGCGAGCAGTACTTC.

There are many counts of this clonotype. Here the CDR3 DNA reads TGTGCCAGCAGGGGGGACAGGTATAGCAATCAGCCCCAGCATTTT. It encodes CASRGDRYSNQPQHF. V is TRBV12-3 or TRBV12-4 and J is TRBJ1-5, with TRBD1 identical over 8 bases. V lost 6 bases and J lost 0; bases outside the gene matches: 4. The CDR3 covers 15 residues.

This clonotype was counted a few times. The J gene is TRBJ1-5, the V gene TRBV12-3 or TRBV12-4; maybe TRBD1 (5 bases). The CDR3 covers 13 residues. DNA for the CDR3: TGTGTCAGTGTTAGGGGTGGCAATCAGCCCCAGCATTTT. Encoded protein: CVSVRGGNQPQHF.

This clonotype came up many times. The V gene is TRBV10-3, the J gene TRBJ2-5; 11 bases align to TRBD1. V dropped 2 bases and J dropped 5; count of bases not matched to a gene: 4. The CDR3 runs 15 residues. The germline gives CDR1 ENHRY, CDR2 SYGVKD. Here the CDR3 DNA reads TGTGCCATCAGTGAGCCGGGACAGGGGGGCGAGACCCAGTACTTC. Translation: CAISEPGQGGETQYF.

This clonotype was observed at least ten times. The CDR3 DNA reads as TGCGCCAGCAGCTTGGTCCAGGGGGCGCATTGTTTCTTT. This gives the protein CASSLVQGAHCFF. The chain joins TRBV5-1 to TRBJ1-1; 8 bases match TRBD1. Germline lookup yields CDR1 SGHRS and CDR2 YFSETQ. The V and J ends lost 0 bases and 13 bases, in that order; junction bases with no gene match: 8. CDR3 length equals 13 residues.

This clonotype was detected many times. V and J are TRBV7-2 and TRBJ1-5, with TRBD1 matching over 11 bases. Germline-derived CDR1 and CDR2 are SGHTA and FQGNSA. The V segment lost 0 bases and the J segment 5 bases; nucleotides outside the gene matches: 3. The CDR3 runs 16 residues. The CDR3 sequence is CASSLAWTGGDQPQHF. Here the CDR3 DNA reads TGTGCCAGCAGCTTAGCGTGGACAGGGGGCGATCAGCCCCAGCATTTT.

Many counts were recorded for this clonotype. The V and J genes are TRBV5-1 and TRBJ2-7, with TRBD2 identical over 8 bases. CDR3 length equals 12 residues. Unmatched junction bases numbered 2, after V lost 0 bases and J lost 9 bases. Germline CDR1 is SGHRS and CDR2 is YFSETQ. Written as DNA, the CDR3 is TGCGCCAGCAGCTTGGACGCGGGGGGGCAGTACTTC. Translation gives CASSLDAGGQYF.

In its sample, this clonotype was seen many times. The chain has TRBV10-2 and TRBJ2-5; 10 bases are shared with TRBD2. The CDR3 loop spans 15 amino acids. CDR1 is WSHSY and CDR2 is SAAADI in the germline V gene. J gave up 5 bases and V 3 bases, and 6 bases lay outside the gene matches. In nucleotides, the CDR3 is TGCGCCAGCAGTGAATCTAGCGGGAGTGGGGAGACCCAGTACTTC. Amino acids: CASSESSGSGETQYF.

This clonotype was recorded at least ten times. The chain carries TRBV5-1 and TRBJ2-1; either TRBD1 or TRBD2 may fit D (5 bases each). V lost 4 bases and J 10 bases, leaving 21 bases between the germline ends. The CDR3 runs 15 residues. From germline, CDR1 is SGHRS and CDR2 YFSETQ. The CDR3 protein is CASSVAPVGVGEQFF. The DNA of the CDR3 is TGCGCCAGCAGCGTAGCCCCCGTGGGGGTGGGGGAGCAGTTCTTC.

This clonotype appeared many times. This chain joins TRBV5-1 and TRBJ2-7, with a weak D call TRBD1 (6 bases). This CDR3 contains 13 residues. CDR1 and CDR2 (germline): SGHRS, YFSETQ. Trimming took off 0 bases at V and 4 bases at J, with 8 bases between the two ends. The CDR3 DNA follows: TGCGCCAGCAGCTTGGCCAGGGGTTACGAGCAGTACTTC. Translating gives CASSLARGYEQYF.

This clonotype has a count of ten or more. The genes are TRBV7-2 and TRBJ1-1; D is unresolved. This CDR3 spans 14 amino acids. V lost 1 base and J lost 4, with 10 bases in between. The germline gives CDR1 SGHTA, CDR2 FQGNSA. The CDR3 nucleotides read TGTGCCAGCAGCTTAGGCATCGGGAGCACTGAAGCTTTCTTT. Encoded protein: CASSLGIGSTEAFF. Together with reference TRBV7-2 and TRBJ1-1, the CDR3 gives the full variable domain: GAGVSQSPSNKVTEKGKDVELRCDPISGHTALYWYRQSLGQGLEFLIYFQGNSAPDKSGLPSDRFSAERTGGSVSTLTIQRTQQEDSAVYLCASSLGIGSTEAFFGQGTRLTVV.